This T cell receptor (beta chain) was recovered during a study of T-cell memory formation after mild COVID-19. The germline V and J ends were trimmed by 0 bases and 5 bases, with 21 bases remaining between them. Germline CDR1 is LGHDT and CDR2 is YNNKEL (reference sequence). The CDR3 covers 18 residues. MiXCR, applied by TCRdb to the 5' RACE reads, yields one record per CDR3 protein. In the table there are under 650,000 distinct CDR3 sequences, roughly 18% of which are singletons. Note on this clonotype: Its target is not known.

The study's findings and limits: Day 15 to 85 contracting clones showed balanced CD4/CD8; day 15 to 37 expanders favored CD4+.

This receptor was obtained from an adult woman who had mild COVID-19 (a few samples of this study predate the infection). Cell type and time point are not known. Source material: PBMCs or a T cell subset sorted from them (not recorded which). The V call is TRBV3-1, the J call TRBJ2-3, with D perhaps TRBD1 or TRBD2 (5 bases each). CDR3 coding DNA: TGTGCCAGCAGCCAAGATTGGGGGACCCAAGATCAGGTAGATACGCAGTATTTT. It encodes CASSQDWGTQDQVDTQYF.